The 3 T cell receptor beta chains below all came from one sample that was sequenced in a study of cytomegalovirus exposure and HLA in healthy donors. PCR employed 60 Vbeta and 13 Jbeta primers. Produced via immunoSEQ multiplex PCR; TCRdb's table is partial and in-frame only. The sample lists some 150,000 clones; about four fifths were seen once. The material sequenced was PBMCs. These receptors all come from a man aged 50 to 60 in good health and CMV-seropositive.

J is TRBJ2-1 and V is TRBV7-9, with a possible D match to TRBD2 (5 bases). V lost 7 bases, J lost 4 bases, and 14 bases lay in between. The CDR3 covers 14 residues. Germline V gene data show CDR1 as SEHNR and CDR2 as FQNEAQ (reference sequence). CDR3 DNA sequence: TGTGCCAGCACCAAGCTAGCCCCTTACAATGAGCAGTTCTTC. This codes for CASTKLAPYNEQFF.

Only a few counts were recorded for this clone. The chain combines TRBV14 with TRBJ2-5, with D uncertain. The CDR3 spans 14 residues. Trimming took 1 base from V and 2 from J, leaving 8 bases between them. Germline CDR1 SGHDN, CDR2 FVKESK. This CDR3 reads CASSQAGRQETQYF. CDR3 nucleotides: TGTGCCAGCAGCCAAGCAGGCAGGCAAGAGACCCAGTACTTC.

The V call is TRBV7-3, the J call TRBJ2-5; perhaps TRBD2 as D (6 bases). Germline V gene data show CDR1 as SGHTA and CDR2 as FQGTGA. V was shortened by 0 bases and J by 3 bases, with 8 bases between the two germline ends. There are 14 residues in the CDR3. The CDR3 DNA follows: TGTGCCAGCAGCTTAACCCCGGGGGAAGAGACCCAGTACTTC. Encoded protein: CASSLTPGEETQYF.